These 29 T cell receptor beta chains originate from one sample sequenced in a study of T cell responses to AZD1222 COVID-19 vaccine. The table came from immunoSEQ multiplex PCR; TCRdb's copy has only in-frame clones and leaves some out. Counted here are roughly 120,000 clones, around 94% occurring once; the ten biggest clones make up 1.6%. Source: peripheral blood, taken 28 days after the second AZD1222 dose. These receptor sequences come from an adult who received the AZD1222 COVID-19 vaccine.

This chain connects TRBV7-3 to TRBJ2-5; D gene uncertain. The CDR3 is made up of 11 amino acids. The V and J ends lost 5 bases and 8 bases respectively, with 9 bases between them. Germline loops: CDR1 SGHTA, CDR2 FQGTGA. CDR3 in amino acids: CASSPGGTQYF. DNA of the CDR3: TGTGCCAGCAGCCCCGGTGGAACCCAGTACTTC.

The CDR3 DNA follows: TGTGCCAGCAGCCCGGGGACCCACACAAGCAATCAGCCCCAGCATTTT. This codes for CASSPGTHTSNQPQHF. V usage is TRBV7-8 and J usage is TRBJ1-5, with D maybe TRBD1 (5 bases). V was clipped by 5 bases and J by 1 base, with 15 bases between them. Looked up from germline, CDR1 is SGHVS and CDR2 is FQNEAQ. This CDR3 region has 16 residues.

The CDR3: CASSRLAGNTGELFF. CDR3 DNA: TGTGCCAGCAGCAGGCTAGCGGGGAACACCGGGGAGCTGTTTTTT. The rearrangement joins TRBV6-4 to TRBJ2-2; 8 bases line up with TRBD2. The CDR3 totals 15 residues. J was trimmed by 1 base and V by 6 bases; bases with no gene match: 4. Per germline, CDR1 MRHNA and CDR2 SNTAGT.

The V gene is TRBV19, the J gene TRBJ2-5; D ambiguous. The V gene's germline CDR1 is LNHDA and CDR2 SQIVND (reference sequence). There are 13 residues in the CDR3. V lost 1 base to trimming and J lost 3 bases, with 6 bases between them. This CDR3 reads CASSIGQEETQYF. Here the CDR3 DNA reads TGTGCCAGTAGTATAGGTCAGGAAGAGACCCAGTACTTC.

The gene calls are TRBV14 and TRBJ2-7; possibly TRBD2 for D (6 bases). CDR3 length: 15 residues. The V gene lost 4 bases and the J gene lost 3 bases, with 16 bases spanning the gap. Looked up from germline, CDR1 is SGHDN and CDR2 is FVKESK. DNA for the CDR3: TGTGCCAGCAGCCTTGGGCCCTGGGGAGGCTACGAGCAGTACTTC. Its translation: CASSLGPWGGYEQYF.

The chain couples TRBV7-9 to TRBJ2-2, with 7 bases identical to TRBD2. The junction had 4 bases not matched to a gene; V was cut back by 4 bases and J by 5 bases. Germline CDR1 reads SEHNR; CDR2 reads FQNEAQ (reference sequence). The CDR3 totals 14 residues. CDR3 DNA: TGTGCCAGCAGCTCCGGACTAGGTACCGGGGAGCTGTTTTTT. Its protein is CASSSGLGTGELFF.

V is TRBV19 and J is TRBJ2-1; no clear D. The germline CDR1 and CDR2 sequences are LNHDA and SQIVND (reference sequence). V dropped 5 bases and J dropped 5 bases, with 10 bases sitting between them. The CDR3 sequence is 13 residues long. As DNA, the CDR3 is TGTGCCAGTAGTCCGGACCTGGACAATGAGCAGTTCTTC. Its protein is CASSPDLDNEQFF.

V is TRBV5-1 and J is TRBJ2-2; 9 bases fit TRBD2. With 0 bases clipped from V and 4 bases from J, the junction kept 4 bases outside the gene matches. This CDR3 contains 16 residues. The V gene's germline CDR1 is SGHRS and CDR2 YFSETQ. The DNA for the CDR3 is TGCGCCAGCAGCTTGGGGGCTAGCGGGACCACCGGGGAGCTGTTTTTT. Protein sequence: CASSLGASGTTGELFF.

The chain couples TRBV28 to TRBJ2-3, with 7 bases matching TRBD2. After removal of 2 bases from V and 3 bases from J, the junction contained 5 bases not matched to a gene. Germline V gene sequence: CDR1 MDHEN, CDR2 SYDVKM. The CDR3 totals 15 residues. The chain's CDR3 is CASSLAGEWTDTQYF. The CDR3 DNA reads as TGTGCCAGCAGTTTAGCGGGAGAATGGACAGATACGCAGTATTTT.

The genes are TRBV7-3 and TRBJ1-1; unclear D gene. The length of the CDR3 is 13 residues. The germline gives CDR1 SGHTA, CDR2 FQGTGA. V gave up 2 bases and J gave up 3 bases, with 7 bases separating them. CDR3 region: CASSLLAYTEAFF. As DNA, the CDR3 is TGTGCCAGCAGCTTACTAGCTTACACTGAAGCTTTCTTT. Full variable domain (rest looked up from reference TRBV7-3 and TRBJ1-1): GAGVSQTPSNKVTEKGKYVELRCDPISGHTALYWYRQSLGQGPEFLIYFQGTGAADDSGLPNDRFFAVRPEGSVSTLKIQRTERGDSAVYLCASSLLAYTEAFFGQGTRLTVV.

The V call is TRBV15, the J call TRBJ1-5; D remains unclear. Germline V gene sequence: CDR1 LNHNV, CDR2 YYDKDF (reference sequence). CDR3 length: 13 amino acids. Between the trimmed V and J ends, which lost 1 base and 4 bases, there was a span of 5 bases. The CDR3 reads CATSRAGNQPQHF. For the CDR3, the DNA is TGTGCCACCAGCAGAGCGGGTAATCAGCCCCAGCATTTT.

The J gene is TRBJ2-7, the V gene TRBV28; 7 bases are a match to TRBD2. Trimming at V came to 4 bases and at J to 5 bases, leaving 17 bases not matched to a gene. The CDR3 spans 17 residues. Germline-derived CDR1 and CDR2 are MDHEN and SYDVKM. CDR3 residues: CASSSRLGGRRDDEQYF. CDR3 sequence (DNA): TGTGCCAGCAGTTCCCGATTAGGCGGGAGAAGAGACGACGAGCAGTACTTC.

V and J are TRBV7-9 and TRBJ1-1; perhaps TRBD1 as D (5 bases). The V gene lost 8 bases and the J gene lost 3 bases, with 22 bases spanning the gap. Looked up from germline, CDR1 is SEHNR and CDR2 is FQNEAQ (reference sequence). This CDR3 is 16 amino acids long. DNA of the CDR3: TGTGCCAGCCGCCATGGCCGACGACAGACTCACACTGAAGCTTTCTTT. As protein: CASRHGRRQTHTEAFF.

The chain carries TRBV28 and TRBJ2-1; D remains unclear. Trimming removed 1 base from V and 10 bases from J, with 11 bases in between. This CDR3 comprises 13 residues. The germline V gene has CDR1 MDHEN and CDR2 SYDVKM. This CDR3 reads CASSLFGQQEQFF. CDR3 nucleotide sequence: TGTGCCAGCAGTTTATTTGGCCAGCAGGAGCAGTTCTTC.

This chain joins TRBV4-1 and TRBJ1-1; a possible D gene is TRBD1 (6 bases). The CDR3 has 13 residues. In germline, CDR1 is MGHRA, CDR2 YSYEKL. The V gene lost 1 base and the J gene lost 6 bases, with 9 bases spanning the gap. The CDR3 reads CASSQVGGAEAFF. The CDR3 DNA is TGCGCCAGCAGCCAAGTAGGGGGTGCTGAAGCTTTCTTT.

This clone was seen just once. This sequence joins TRBV5-4 and TRBJ2-1, with 9 bases that match TRBD2. Losses at the gene ends were 2 bases for V and 7 bases for J; bases not matched to a gene: 1. The CDR3 totals 13 residues. CDR1 SGHNT and CDR2 YYREEE come from the germline V gene (reference sequence). The CDR3: CASSFSGRNEQFF. Written as DNA, the CDR3 is TGTGCCAGCAGCTTTAGCGGGAGAAATGAGCAGTTCTTC. The full variable domain, completed using reference TRBV5-4 and TRBJ2-1, is ETGVTQSPTHLIKTRGQQVTLRCSSQSGHNTVSWYQQALGQGPQFIFQYYREEENGRGNFPPRFSGLQFPNYSSELNVNALELDDSALYLCASSFSGRNEQFFGPGTRLTVL.

V gene TRBV7-2 combines with J gene TRBJ2-2, with 10 positions matching TRBD1. V trimming: 5 bases; J trimming: 6 bases; junction bases outside the gene matches: 9. Germline loops: CDR1 SGHTA, CDR2 FQGNSA. The CDR3 spans 16 residues. CDR3: CASSPDGTGEPGELFF. The CDR3 bases are TGTGCCAGCAGCCCGGACGGGACAGGGGAGCCCGGGGAGCTGTTTTTT.

The rearrangement joins TRBV7-9 to TRBJ2-1; D is tentatively TRBD1 or TRBD2 (6 bases each). V was trimmed by 5 bases and J by 5 bases, leaving 16 bases between them. The CDR3 extends over 15 amino acids. The V gene's germline CDR1 is SEHNR and CDR2 FQNEAQ (reference sequence). The CDR3 sequence: CASSPWTRGDNEQFF. CDR3 in DNA: TGTGCCAGCAGCCCCTGGACAAGGGGGGACAATGAGCAGTTCTTC.

V usage is TRBV6-5 and J usage is TRBJ1-1; D is uncertain. CDR1 and CDR2 (germline): MNHEY, SVGAGI. V lost 7 bases and J lost 7, with 10 bases in between. CDR3 length: 11 amino acids. CDR3 DNA sequence: TGTGCCAGCAAGAACGACCTTGAAGCTTTCTTT. Translation gives CASKNDLEAFF.

The chain employs TRBV6-2 or TRBV6-3 and TRBJ2-4, with 10 nucleotides matching TRBD1. The germline V gene encodes CDR1 MNHEY and CDR2 SVGEGT. The CDR3 spans 17 residues. After removal of 5 bases from V and 2 bases from J, the junction contained 9 bases not matched to a gene. The CDR3 nucleotides read TGTGCCAGCAGTCAACCCGACAGGGGGCTATCCAAAAACATTCAGTACTTC. It codes for CASSQPDRGLSKNIQYF.

For this clone: One end of the junction varies from germline; a read error may be responsible. The chain employs TRBV28 and TRBJ1-3; D possibly corresponds to TRBD1 (6 bases). The germline CDR1 and CDR2 sequences are MDHEN and SYDVKM. The CDR3 is 15 amino acids. The CDR3 nucleotides read TGTGCCAGCAGTTTAGGTCTGGGGGCTGGGAACACCATATATTTT. Amino acid sequence: CASSLGLGAGNTIYF.

The J gene is TRBJ1-5, the V gene TRBV5-1, with 9 nucleotides matching TRBD1. V gave up 4 bases and J gave up 3 bases; unmatched junction bases: 5. From germline, CDR1 is SGHRS and CDR2 YFSETQ. This CDR3 contains 15 residues. CDR3: CASSPGTGLNQPQHF. DNA for the CDR3: TGCGCCAGCAGCCCCGGGACAGGGCTCAATCAGCCCCAGCATTTT.

The chain is built from TRBV5-6 and TRBJ1-2; D may be TRBD1 (6 bases). Trimming stripped 5 bases from V and 2 bases from J, with 13 bases between. Germline lookup yields CDR1 SGHDT and CDR2 YYEEEE. The CDR3 runs 14 residues. The CDR3 nucleotides read TGTGCCAGCAGAGACGGGACATCCAACTATGGCTACACCTTC. This translates into CASRDGTSNYGYTF.

DNA for the CDR3: TGTGCCAGCAGCTTGTGGACAGGCGAATTCGATGGCTACACCTTC. Its translation: CASSLWTGEFDGYTF. This rearrangement joins TRBV5-5 to TRBJ1-2, with 7 bases identical to TRBD1. Losses at the gene ends were 1 base for V and 6 bases for J; bases not matched to a gene: 9. CDR3 length: 15 amino acids. Per germline, CDR1 SGHKS and CDR2 YYEKEE (reference sequence). Full variable domain (missing parts from reference TRBV5-5 and TRBJ1-2): DAGVTQSPTHLIKTRGQQVTLRCSPISGHKSVSWYQQVLGQGPQFIFQYYEKEERGRGNFPDRFSARQFPNYSSELNVNALLLGDSALYLCASSLWTGEFDGYTFGSGTRLTVV.

V is TRBV10-2 and J is TRBJ1-4; TRBD1 is a possible D gene (6 bases). The germline gives CDR1 WSHSY, CDR2 SAAADI. V lost 6 bases to trimming and J lost 0 bases, with 17 bases between them. The CDR3 consists of 17 residues. As DNA, the CDR3 is TGCGCCAGCAGAGGAATCGCACAGGGATCAACTAATGAAAAACTGTTTTTT. It yields the protein CASRGIAQGSTNEKLFF.

The V call is TRBV14, the J call TRBJ2-1; D gene uncertain. The germline CDR1 and CDR2 sequences are SGHDN and FVKESK. The CDR3 is 14 residues long. V shed 6 bases and J shed 0 bases, with 9 bases lying between them. The CDR3 nucleotides are TGTGCCAGCAGTCCCGAAAGCTCCTACAATGAGCAGTTCTTC. Protein product: CASSPESSYNEQFF.

This clone was detected once. This chain connects TRBV6-5 to TRBJ2-1; D perhaps matches TRBD2 (5 bases). V was clipped by 1 base and J by 8 bases, with 18 bases between them. Germline loops: CDR1 MNHEY, CDR2 SVGAGI. This CDR3 spans 16 amino acids. For the CDR3, the DNA is TGTGCCAGCAGTTACTTAGGAGGTGGAGGCCGGGATGAGCAGTTCTTC. This sequence encodes CASSYLGGGGRDEQFF.

This CDR3 reads CAWSVLARNQPQHF. The DNA of the CDR3 is TGTGCCTGGAGTGTACTGGCCCGGAATCAGCCCCAGCATTTT. This chain joins TRBV30 and TRBJ1-5; no clear D. This CDR3 contains 14 residues. V shed 0 bases and J shed 4 bases, with 10 bases lying between them. Germline loops: CDR1 GTSNPN, CDR2 SVGIG (reference sequence).

The genes are TRBV7-8 and TRBJ1-5; D call uncertain. The V and J ends lost 3 bases and 0 bases respectively, with 18 bases between them. Per the germline V gene, CDR1 is SGHVS and CDR2 is FQNEAQ. This CDR3 has 18 amino acids. Written as DNA, the CDR3 is TGTGCCAGCAGCTTCCACAAACGGCACGGGGATAGCAATCAGCCCCAGCATTTT. Protein product: CASSFHKRHGDSNQPQHF.